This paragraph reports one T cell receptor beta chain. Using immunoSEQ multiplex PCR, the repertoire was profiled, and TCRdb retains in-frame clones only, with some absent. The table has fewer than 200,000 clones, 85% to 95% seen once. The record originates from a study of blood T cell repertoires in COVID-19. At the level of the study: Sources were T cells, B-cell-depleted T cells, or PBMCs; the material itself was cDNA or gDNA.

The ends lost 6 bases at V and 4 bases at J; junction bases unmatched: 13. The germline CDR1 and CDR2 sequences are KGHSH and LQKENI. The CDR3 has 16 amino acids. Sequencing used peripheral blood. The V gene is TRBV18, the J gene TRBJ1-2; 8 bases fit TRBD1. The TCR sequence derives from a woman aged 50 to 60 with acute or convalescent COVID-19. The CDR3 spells CASSQNRDRSSYGYTF. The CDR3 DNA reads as TGTGCCAGCTCTCAGAACCGGGACAGGTCGTCCTATGGCTACACCTTC.